This T cell receptor beta chain was documented in a study of blood T cell repertoires in COVID-19. Study in general: Italy, Spain and the United States were the sources of the convalescent and acute COVID-19 samples. The cDNA or gDNA used as material had been derived from T cells, B-cell-depleted T cells, or PBMCs.

Original data processing: Reference gene primer amplification gave estimated nucleated cell counts. Sequencing was performed with immunoSEQ multiplex PCR; in TCRdb, only in-frame clones are kept and a portion is missing. That table is the source of V, J and clone size, and D and trimming were worked out from the DNA. The table records about 73,000 clones, 75% to 85% of them present only once. This clone is a singleton in its sample. Between the trimmed V and J ends, which lost 4 bases and 0 bases, there was a span of 22 bases. The CDR3 contains 18 residues. Looked up from germline, CDR1 is SGDLS and CDR2 is YYNGEE.

The sequenced sample was peripheral blood. This chain uses TRBV9 with TRBJ1-1, with TRBD1 as a possible D gene (5 bases). The receptor was isolated from a woman between 55 and 75 years old with acute or convalescent COVID-19. The CDR3 DNA is TGTGCCAGCAGCTTCTCTCATGGGGGAGGAACCATGAACACTGAAGCTTTCTTT. Translating it yields CASSFSHGGGTMNTEAFF.